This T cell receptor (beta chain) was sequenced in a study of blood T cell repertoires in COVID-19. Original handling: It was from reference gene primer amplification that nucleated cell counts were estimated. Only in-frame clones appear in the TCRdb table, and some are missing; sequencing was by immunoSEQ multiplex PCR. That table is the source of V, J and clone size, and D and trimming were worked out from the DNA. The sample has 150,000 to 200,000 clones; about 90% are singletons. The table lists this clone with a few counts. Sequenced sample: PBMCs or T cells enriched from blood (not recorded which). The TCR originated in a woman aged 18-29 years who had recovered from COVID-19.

In DNA form, the CDR3 reads TGTGCCAGCAGTTTGGGGGGAGCAACTAATGAAAAACTGTTTTTT. Translation gives CASSLGGATNEKLFF. J is TRBJ1-4 and V is TRBV28, with a possible D match to TRBD1 (5 bases). This CDR3 region has 15 residues. Trimming removed 3 bases at V and 0 bases at J, with 8 bases between. CDR1 MDHEN and CDR2 SYDVKM come from the germline V gene.